The rows below give T cell receptor beta chains drawn from one sample of a study of T-cell reconstitution after alpha-beta-depleted transplantation in children. TCRdb recomputed calls from the PCR reads with MiXCR, one row per CDR3 protein. Found here are around 450,000 distinct CDR3 sequences, 10% to 13% of them singletons; the top ten hold just over 2%. The material sequenced was PBMCs, taken before TCRalphabeta/CD19-depleted stem cell transplant. The receptors were sampled from a child aged 2 to 10 with inherited bone marrow failure, due to receive a stem cell transplant. CDR3s include the opening cysteine and the closing phenylalanine or tryptophan. D genes are given only for firm matches.

D,V,CDR3
TRBD1,TRBV9,CASSGGQGSRVTF
NA,TRBV7-2,CASSSRLGNNEQFF
NA,TRBV7-2,CASSLMAQNTEAFF
TRBD2,TRBV5-1,CASSLFDGRPNEQFF
TRBD2,TRBV4-3,CASSQGLLSGDHYEQYF
NA,TRBV3-1,CASSQVYGGTDTQYF
TRBD1,TRBV11-2,CASSLVPGGYEQYF
TRBD2,TRBV4-3,CASSPSGVAGGTGELFF
TRBD2,TRBV27,CASSSWASGRGNEQFF
NA,TRBV4-3,CASSQGQRGHNEQFF
NA,TRBV5-1,CASSLPSVNEQFF
NA,TRBV3-1,CASSQSHRVTNTEAFF
NA,TRBV30,CAWRGAGAWTEAFF
TRBD1,TRBV5-1,CASSLADRGADTQYF
NA,TRBV7-9,CASSLPRDIPPYEQYF
NA,TRBV29-1,CSERGYNTDTQYF
NA,TRBV12-3/TRBV12-4,CASSSPSEGLQETQYF
NA,TRBV25-1,CASSGHRPPYEQYF
NA,TRBV19,CAAGNSYEQYF
TRBD2,TRBV29-1,CSVEGREVVQYF
TRBD2,TRBV6-2/TRBV6-3,CASSTYMTGRGTQYF
NA,TRBV29-1,CSVAAGYEQYF
TRBD2,TRBV10-3,CAISEAGLAGLTSYEQYF
NA,TRBV9,CASRGGGSGNYGYTF
TRBD1,TRBV4-3,CASSPGTGTEAFF
TRBD2,TRBV6-2/TRBV6-3,CASSYTASGNYNEQFF
TRBD2,TRBV13,CASSPGSGSPTYEQYF
NA,TRBV19,CASSDKNTGELFF
NA,TRBV25-1,CASTPGGNIQYF
NA,TRBV11-2,CASSLSLMAEGYTF
NA,TRBV10-3,CAISESKTRVYEQYF
NA,TRBV7-9,CASSRQEGPVSGANVLTF
NA,TRBV12-3/TRBV12-4,CASSLLSGNTEAFF
NA,TRBV7-2,CASSPRAAQGKETQYF
NA,TRBV5-6,CASRPGQINEQYF
NA,TRBV5-5,CASSFGIKYGYTF
TRBD2,TRBV12-3/TRBV12-4,CASTPGLAGGPYYEQYF
TRBD2,TRBV20-1,CSARDPSSGKETQYF
TRBD1,TRBV5-1,CASSPISTGANSPLHF
TRBD2,TRBV6-5,CASSYSPGRTYNEQFF
NA,TRBV6-5,CASRHGAENYGYTF
NA,TRBV12-5,CASGLSPDEQYF
TRBD2,TRBV6-5,CASSRGLAGENGELFF